This paragraph reports one T cell receptor (beta chain). Its antigen target is currently unknown. No much larger clone is present one base from it, and per-base qualities are unavailable. The sample originates from a study of blood T cell repertoires in COVID-19 (dated by TCRdb to between 2020 and 2021). Notes on the research overall: Samples covering the acute and convalescent phases of COVID-19 were provided by collaborators in the United States, Italy and Spain. Subjects who had been exposed to COVID-19, were actively infected with it, or had recovered from it provided the deeply sampled blood TCRbeta repertoires that made up the dataset. Nearly every sample came with metadata listing a de-identified subject ID, COVID-19 status, age in years and sex. The repertoires were released in a freely available public database intended as a resource for research on the immune response to SARS-CoV-2. The material from the prospective study consisted of cDNA or gDNA derived from T cells, B-cell-depleted T cells, or PBMCs. The samples were drawn from the first 160 participants of the ongoing ImmuneRACE study and from more than 1,000 subjects provided by 6 global collaborators. Where available, HLA class I and class II types were taken from metadata supplied by the sample provider and were not determined by assay-based typing.

Here is what the overall study found, with its caveats: The quantity of clinical and demographic metadata differed by source and by participant and was supplied without curation.

In Seattle, one collaborating source enrolled patients while the infection was active and tracked those patients longitudinally over the course of disease. Whole blood was collected in K2EDTA tubes by collaborating institutions according to the institutions' own protocols. Collaborator samples were shipped for TCRbeta analysis as frozen whole blood, isolated PBMCs, or DNA extracted from either sample type. TCRbeta CDR3 regions were amplified from genomic DNA by means of the immunoSEQ Assay, a bias-controlled multiplex PCR. The source study handled its data this way. Within the assay, amplification of reference gene primers was used to estimate how many nucleated cells each sample contained. Sequence reads were collapsed and filtered to measure the absolute abundance of every unique TCRbeta CDR3 rearrangement. Productive Simpson clonality was computed per sample as the square root of Simpson's diversity index over productive rearrangements. TCRdb mirrors the immuneACCESS table, restricted to in-frame sequences. Some clones are absent from its copies; in checked studies, under half trace to an unresolved V gene, and the reason for the others is unknown. The DNA gave D and trimming, while V, J and clone size come from that table. Present in this sample are 450,000 or so clones, around nine tenths of which were seen just once. The ten largest clonotypes hold 0.7% to 1% of the sample.

Taken from cysteine to phenylalanine, the CDR3 has 14 residues. Only the CDR3 part of the read is kept: 42 bases, read in frame from the first base. Taken from the germline V gene (reference sequence), the CDR1 and CDR2 loops are LGHDT and YNNKEL. V is cut by 0 bases and J by 0 bases, and the space between the germline ends is 6 bases. The chain was built from TRBV3-1 (or the pseudogene TRBV3-2) and TRBJ2-7; no D gene call is confident. The clonotype originates from a man between 18 and 35 years old with COVID-19, enrolled during active disease. The sample comprised peripheral blood. The CDR3 region reads CASSQDPFSYEQYF. The DNA is TGTGCCAGCAGCCAAGATCCCTTCTCCTACGAGCAGTACTTC.